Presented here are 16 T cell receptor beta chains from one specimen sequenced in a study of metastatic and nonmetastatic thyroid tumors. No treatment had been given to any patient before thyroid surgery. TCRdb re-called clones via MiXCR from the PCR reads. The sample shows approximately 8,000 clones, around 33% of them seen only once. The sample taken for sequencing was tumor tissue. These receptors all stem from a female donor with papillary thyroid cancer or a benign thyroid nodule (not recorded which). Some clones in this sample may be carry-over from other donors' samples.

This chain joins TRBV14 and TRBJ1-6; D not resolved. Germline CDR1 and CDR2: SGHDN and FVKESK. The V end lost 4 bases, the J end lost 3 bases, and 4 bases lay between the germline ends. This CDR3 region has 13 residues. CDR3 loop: CASSRYYNSPLHF. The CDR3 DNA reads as TGTGCCAGCAGCCGGTACTATAATTCACCCCTCCACTTT.

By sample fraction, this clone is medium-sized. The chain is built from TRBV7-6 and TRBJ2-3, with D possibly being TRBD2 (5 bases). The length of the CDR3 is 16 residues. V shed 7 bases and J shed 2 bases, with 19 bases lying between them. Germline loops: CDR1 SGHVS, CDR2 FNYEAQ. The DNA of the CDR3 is TGTGCCAGCACCACATACGCGGGTGACCCCACAGATACGCAGTATTTT. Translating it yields CASTTYAGDPTDTQYF.

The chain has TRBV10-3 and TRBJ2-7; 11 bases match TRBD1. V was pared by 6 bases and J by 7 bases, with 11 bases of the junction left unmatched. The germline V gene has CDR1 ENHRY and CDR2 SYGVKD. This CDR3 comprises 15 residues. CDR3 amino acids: CAIRAQDRGLGEQYF. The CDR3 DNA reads TGTGCCATCAGGGCCCAGGACAGGGGGCTCGGGGAGCAGTACTTC.

CDR3 in amino acids: CASMPSGSSYEQYF. Written as DNA, the CDR3 is TGTGCCAGTATGCCTAGCGGGAGTTCCTACGAGCAGTACTTC. The rearrangement links TRBV19 to TRBJ2-7; TRBD2 matches 10 bases. The CDR3 is 14 residues long. Germline V CDR1 and CDR2: LNHDA, SQIVND (reference sequence). J gave up 1 base and V 7 bases, and 4 bases lay outside the gene matches.

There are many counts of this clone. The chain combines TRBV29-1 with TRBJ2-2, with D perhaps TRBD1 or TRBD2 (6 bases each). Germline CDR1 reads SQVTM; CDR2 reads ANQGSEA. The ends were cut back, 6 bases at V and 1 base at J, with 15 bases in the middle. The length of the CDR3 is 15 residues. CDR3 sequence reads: CSVEGGGVNTGELFF. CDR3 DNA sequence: TGCAGCGTAGAGGGGGGTGGGGTGAACACCGGGGAGCTGTTTTTT.

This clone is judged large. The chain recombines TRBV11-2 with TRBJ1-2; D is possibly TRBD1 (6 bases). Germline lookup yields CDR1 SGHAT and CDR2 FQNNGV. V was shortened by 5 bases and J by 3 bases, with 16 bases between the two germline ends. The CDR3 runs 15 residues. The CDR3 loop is CASSPQAGADYGYTF. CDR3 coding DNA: TGTGCCAGCAGCCCCCAGGCAGGGGCAGACTATGGCTACACCTTC. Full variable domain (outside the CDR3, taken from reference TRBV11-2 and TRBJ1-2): EAGVAQSPRYKIIEKRQSVAFWCNPISGHATLYWYQQILGQGPKLLIQFQNNGVVDDSQLPKDRFSAERLKGVDSTLKIQPAKLEDSAVYLCASSPQAGADYGYTFGSGTRLTVV.

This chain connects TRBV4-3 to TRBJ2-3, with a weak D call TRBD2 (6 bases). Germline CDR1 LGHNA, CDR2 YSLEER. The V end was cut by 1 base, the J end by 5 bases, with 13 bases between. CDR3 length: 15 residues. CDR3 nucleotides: TGCGCCAGCAGCCAAGGAACGGGAGCGGTAGATACGCAGTATTTT. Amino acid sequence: CASSQGTGAVDTQYF.

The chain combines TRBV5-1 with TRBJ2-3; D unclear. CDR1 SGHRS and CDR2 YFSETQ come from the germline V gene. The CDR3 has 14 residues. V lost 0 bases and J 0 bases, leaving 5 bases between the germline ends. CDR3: CASSLGASTDTQYF. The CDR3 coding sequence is TGCGCCAGCAGCTTGGGAGCTAGCACAGATACGCAGTATTTT.

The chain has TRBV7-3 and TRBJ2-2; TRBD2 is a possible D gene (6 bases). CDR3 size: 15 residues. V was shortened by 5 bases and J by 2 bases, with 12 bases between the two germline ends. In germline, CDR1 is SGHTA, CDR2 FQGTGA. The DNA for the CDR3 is TGTGCCAGCAGCCCGTGGACTACCAACACCGGGGAGCTGTTTTTT. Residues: CASSPWTTNTGELFF.

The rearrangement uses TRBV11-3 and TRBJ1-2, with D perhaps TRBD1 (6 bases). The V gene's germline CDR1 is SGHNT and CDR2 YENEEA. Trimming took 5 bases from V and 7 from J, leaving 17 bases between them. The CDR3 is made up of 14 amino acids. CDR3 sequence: CASSKQGGVTGYTF. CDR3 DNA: TGTGCCAGCAGCAAACAGGGTGGTGTTACTGGCTACACCTTC.

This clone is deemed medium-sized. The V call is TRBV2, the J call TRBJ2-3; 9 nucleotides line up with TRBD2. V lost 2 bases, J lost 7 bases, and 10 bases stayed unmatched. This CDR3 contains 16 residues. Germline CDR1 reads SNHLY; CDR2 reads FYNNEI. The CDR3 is CASSEYGGRAGHTQYF. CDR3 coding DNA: TGTGCCAGCAGTGAATACGGCGGGAGGGCCGGCCATACGCAGTATTTT.

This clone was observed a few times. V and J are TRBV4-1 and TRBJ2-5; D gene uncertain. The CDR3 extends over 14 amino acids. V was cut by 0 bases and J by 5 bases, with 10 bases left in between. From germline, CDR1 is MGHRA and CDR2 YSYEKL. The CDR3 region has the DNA TGCGCCAGCAGCCAAGACCTTGGGGATGAGACCCAGTACTTC. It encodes CASSQDLGDETQYF.

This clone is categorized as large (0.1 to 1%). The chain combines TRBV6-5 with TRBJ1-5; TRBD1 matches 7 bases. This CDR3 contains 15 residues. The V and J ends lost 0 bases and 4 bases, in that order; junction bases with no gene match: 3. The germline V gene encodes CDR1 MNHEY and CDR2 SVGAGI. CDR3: CASSYSGQTNQPQHF. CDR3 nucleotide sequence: TGTGCCAGCAGTTACTCGGGACAGACTAATCAGCCCCAGCATTTT.

CDR3 in amino acids: CASSSAGTSGNLVYEQYF. CDR3 bases: TGTGCCAGCAGTTCAGCGGGGACTAGCGGGAATCTTGTCTACGAGCAGTACTTC. This chain uses TRBV28 with TRBJ2-7; 13 nucleotides agree with TRBD2. The trim removed 4 bases at V and 3 bases at J, leaving 12 bases unmatched. Germline lookup yields CDR1 MDHEN and CDR2 SYDVKM. This CDR3 is built from 18 residues.

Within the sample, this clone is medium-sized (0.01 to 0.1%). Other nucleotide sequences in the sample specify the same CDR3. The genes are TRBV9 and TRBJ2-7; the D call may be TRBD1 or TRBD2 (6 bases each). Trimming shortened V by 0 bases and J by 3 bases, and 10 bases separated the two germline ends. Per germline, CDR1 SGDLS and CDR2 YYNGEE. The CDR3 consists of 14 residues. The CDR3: CASSVDGGNYEQYF. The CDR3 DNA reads TGTGCCAGCAGCGTAGACGGGGGCAACTACGAGCAGTACTTC.

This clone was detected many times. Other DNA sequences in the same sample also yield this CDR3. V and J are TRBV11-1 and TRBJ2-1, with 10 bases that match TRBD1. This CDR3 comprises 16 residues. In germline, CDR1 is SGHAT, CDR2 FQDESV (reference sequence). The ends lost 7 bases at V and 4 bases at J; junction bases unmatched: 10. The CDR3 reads CASKPPGTGAYNEQFF. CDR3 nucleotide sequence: TGTGCCAGCAAACCTCCCGGGACAGGGGCGTACAATGAGCAGTTCTTC.